The 14 T cell receptor beta chains listed next were all sequenced from one sample in a study of T cell responses to AZD1222 COVID-19 vaccine. Clones were read by immunoSEQ multiplex PCR, and TCRdb kept only the in-frame ones, dropping some. This sample has roughly 200,000 clones, with about 90% found just once. The sequencing used peripheral blood, collected on day 0 of AZD1222 vaccination. These receptors all come from an adult in good health.

The V and J genes are TRBV3-1 (or the pseudogene TRBV3-2) and TRBJ1-5; D not resolved. The CDR3 runs to 14 residues. CDR1 LGHDT and CDR2 YNNKEL come from the germline V gene (reference sequence). Trimming removed 2 bases at V and 2 bases at J, with 7 bases between. CDR3 sequence reads: CASSQLPGNQPQHF. The CDR3 DNA sequence: TGTGCCAGCAGCCAACTTCCAGGCAATCAGCCCCAGCATTTT.

The table lists this clone with a count of one. The chain has TRBV12-3 or TRBV12-4 and TRBJ1-1; TRBD1 might be the D (5 bases). V gave up 6 bases and J gave up 5 bases, with 13 bases separating them. This CDR3 contains 13 residues. The CDR3 here is CASSRGRGTEAFF. DNA of the CDR3: TGTGCCAGCAGCCGGGGCCGGGGAACTGAAGCTTTCTTT.

This clone showed up just once. The chain couples TRBV12-3 or TRBV12-4 to TRBJ1-2, with D maybe TRBD1 (6 bases). The CDR3 spans 11 residues. Trimming left V 6 bases short and J 8 bases short, with 10 bases between. In DNA form, the CDR3 reads TGTGCCAGCAGGGGGGCAGGCGGCTACACCTTC. Translating gives CASRGAGGYTF.

This sequence joins TRBV3-1 (or the pseudogene TRBV3-2) and TRBJ1-2; a possible D gene is TRBD1 (6 bases). The V gene lost 4 bases and the J gene lost 8 bases, with 8 bases spanning the gap. The CDR3 length is 11 residues. In germline, CDR1 is LGHDT, CDR2 YNNKEL (reference sequence). The CDR3 DNA follows: TGTGCCAGCAGCCTCAGGGGCGGCTACACCTTC. Encoded protein: CASSLRGGYTF.

The rearrangement joins TRBV19 to TRBJ1-1; 11 nucleotides line up with TRBD1. Germline V gives CDR1 LNHDA, CDR2 SQIVND (reference sequence). Losses at the gene ends were 8 bases for V and 4 bases for J; bases not matched to a gene: 6. The CDR3 has 14 amino acids. The CDR3 DNA reads TGTGCCAGTTCCATAGGGACAGGGGGCACTGAAGCTTTCTTT. The encoded protein is CASSIGTGGTEAFF.

This chain's CDR3 is CASSWGDNSYEQYF. The CDR3 nucleotides read TGTGCCAGCAGTTGGGGGGACAACTCCTACGAGCAGTACTTC. The rearrangement joins TRBV27 to TRBJ2-7; D may match TRBD1 or TRBD2 (6 bases each). V was pared by 4 bases and J by 0 bases, with 10 bases between. The CDR3 runs 14 residues. The V gene's germline CDR1 is MNHEY and CDR2 SMNVEV (reference sequence).

The CDR3 coding sequence is TGTGCCAGCACCAGGACAACCGACTGGGTCACCTTC. This encodes CASTRTTDWVTF. V gene TRBV2 combines with J gene TRBJ1-2; TRBD1 might be the D (5 bases). The CDR3 is made up of 12 amino acids. Germline lookup yields CDR1 SNHLY and CDR2 FYNNEI. Trimming removed 7 bases from V and 13 bases from J, with 19 bases in between.

The CDR3 coding sequence is TGTGCCAGCACCCCAATAGCGGGGGGTGAGCAGTTCTTC. Translated: CASTPIAGGEQFF. The gene calls are TRBV12-3 or TRBV12-4 and TRBJ2-1, with 10 nucleotides matching TRBD2. After removal of 7 bases from V and 9 bases from J, the junction contained 6 bases not matched to a gene. The CDR3 is made up of 13 amino acids.

This chain joins TRBV28 and TRBJ1-1, with unresolved D. Germline V gene sequence: CDR1 MDHEN, CDR2 SYDVKM. This CDR3 has 16 residues. V lost 6 bases and J lost 4, with 21 bases in between. CDR3 sequence (DNA): TGTGCCAGCAGCCTAAATAGGTGGGTCGAGGGCACTGAAGCTTTCTTT. It codes for CASSLNRWVEGTEAFF.

DNA of the CDR3: TGTGCCAGCAGCTTAATGGGTTCTCTGGGAAACACCATATATTTT. It yields the protein CASSLMGSLGNTIYF. The gene calls are TRBV7-6 and TRBJ1-3; D remains unclear. The V gene lost 2 bases and the J gene lost 4 bases, with 12 bases spanning the gap. The CDR3 loop spans 15 amino acids. From germline, CDR1 is SGHVS and CDR2 FNYEAQ. Full variable domain (missing parts from reference TRBV7-6 and TRBJ1-3): GAGVSQSPRYKVTKRGQDVALRCDPISGHVSLYWYRQALGQGPEFLTYFNYEAQQDKSGLPNDRFSAERPEGSISTLTIQRTEQRDSAMYRCASSLMGSLGNTIYFGEGSWLTVV.

This sequence joins TRBV5-4 and TRBJ1-2; 9 bases line up with TRBD1. Germline CDR1 is SGHNT and CDR2 is YYREEE (reference sequence). V was pared by 4 bases and J by 7 bases, with 8 bases of the junction left unmatched. The CDR3 is 14 residues long. CDR3 nucleotides: TGTGCCAGCAGCCAACCGGGACAGGGCGGTGGCTACACCTTC. Translation: CASSQPGQGGGYTF.

The chain links TRBV5-8 to TRBJ1-2, with unresolved D. Germline values: CDR1 SGHTS, CDR2 YDEGEE. Trimming removed 2 bases at V and 0 bases at J, with 8 bases between. This CDR3 is 14 amino acids long. The CDR3 coding sequence is TGTGCCAGCAGCTTACTAGTCGCTAACTATGGCTACACCTTC. It yields the protein CASSLLVANYGYTF.

This chain links TRBV9 with TRBJ2-1, with 14 bases aligning to TRBD2. V gave up 4 bases and J gave up 9 bases; unmatched junction bases: 6. The CDR3 totals 15 residues. Germline-derived CDR1 and CDR2 are SGDLS and YYNGEE. This CDR3 reads CASSRTSGGSGEQFF. CDR3 sequence (DNA): TGTGCCAGCAGCCGGACTAGCGGGGGGTCGGGTGAGCAGTTCTTC.

This chain uses TRBV10-3 with TRBJ1-2; D gene ambiguous. The ends were cut back, 0 bases at V and 6 bases at J, with 5 bases in the middle. The CDR3 spans 12 residues. The germline CDR1 and CDR2 sequences are ENHRY and SYGVKD. In nucleotides, the CDR3 is TGTGCCATCAGTGAGTCGGGTAATGGCTACACCTTC. It is translated as CAISESGNGYTF.